The 31 T cell receptor beta chains listed next were all sequenced from one sample in a study of post-analysis software for immune sequencing data. Overall study findings and caveats: Five or six TRBV segments, TRBV5-6, TRBV5-1 and TRBV20-1 among them, were found more frequent in patients than controls.

No antigen has been identified for these receptors. TCR beta cDNA libraries had unique molecular identifiers. TCRdb ran MiXCR on the PCR reads and lists one entry per CDR3 protein. The data show hundreds of thousands of distinct CDR3 sequences, with less than 40% seen just once and 13% held by the top ten. Specimen: blood. The receptor source for this set is a girl under 18 with multiple sclerosis.

This clonotype was detected a few times. This chain links TRBV28 with TRBJ2-3; D perhaps matches TRBD2 (7 bases). Trimming pared 3 bases from V and 7 bases from J, leaving 17 bases between. CDR1 and CDR2 (germline): MDHEN, SYDVKM. This CDR3 comprises 15 residues. Here the CDR3 reads CASSFGGGARHTQYF. In nucleotides, the CDR3 is TGTGCCAGCAGTTTTGGGGGGGGGGCCCGACATACGCAGTATTTT. The full variable domain, completed using reference TRBV28 and TRBJ2-3, is DVKVTQSSRYLVKRTGEKVFLECVQDMDHENMFWYRQDPGLGLRLIYFSYDVKMKEKGDIPEGYSVSREKKERFSLILESASTNQTSMYLCASSFGGGARHTQYFGPGTRLTVL.

This clonotype appeared a single time. V and J are TRBV7-2 and TRBJ1-4; D call uncertain. Germline assignment: CDR1 SGHTA and CDR2 FQGNSA. Trimming left V 1 base short and J 6 bases short, with 12 bases between. The CDR3 has 15 residues. The CDR3 protein is CASSLDGSVYEKLFF. CDR3 bases: TGTGCCAGCAGCTTAGATGGATCGGTCTATGAAAAACTGTTTTTT.

This clonotype is a singleton in its sample. V usage is TRBV5-4 and J usage is TRBJ1-5, with D uncertain. V dropped 4 bases and J dropped 4 bases, with 9 bases sitting between them. The CDR3 contains 13 residues. CDR1 and CDR2 from the germline V gene are SGHNT and YYREEE (reference sequence). The CDR3: CASSAGLNQPQHF. The CDR3 DNA sequence: TGTGCCAGCAGCGCCGGTTTGAATCAGCCCCAGCATTTT. The complete variable domain, with remaining parts taken from reference TRBV5-4 and TRBJ1-5, reads ETGVTQSPTHLIKTRGQQVTLRCSSQSGHNTVSWYQQALGQGPQFIFQYYREEENGRGNFPPRFSGLQFPNYSSELNVNALELDDSALYLCASSAGLNQPQHFGDGTRLSIL.

The chain recombines TRBV2 with TRBJ1-1; D unresolved. The CDR3 has 15 amino acids. Trimming pared 6 bases from V and 2 bases from J, leaving 16 bases between. Germline values: CDR1 SNHLY, CDR2 FYNNEI. The CDR3 loop is CASSPESTVNTEAFF. CDR3 nucleotides: TGTGCCAGCAGCCCTGAAAGTACAGTAAACACTGAAGCTTTCTTT. Using reference TRBV2 and TRBJ1-1 for the parts outside the CDR3, the full variable domain is EPEVTQTPSHQVTQMGQEVILRCVPISNHLYFYWYRQILGQKVEFLVSFYNNEISEKSEIFDDQFSVERPDGSNFTLKIRSTKLEDSAMYFCASSPESTVNTEAFFGQGTRLTVV.

The chain links TRBV19 to TRBJ2-1; 7 positions match TRBD1. This CDR3 contains 12 residues. Germline loops: CDR1 LNHDA, CDR2 SQIVND (reference sequence). V lost 5 bases, J lost 6 bases, and 1 base stayed unmatched. CDR3 sequence reads: CASSDRVNEQFF. The CDR3 bases are TGTGCCAGTAGTGACAGGGTCAATGAGCAGTTCTTC.

V usage is TRBV5-5 and J usage is TRBJ2-1; D is possibly TRBD2 (6 bases). Trimming took 4 bases from V and 7 from J, leaving 12 bases between them. There are 13 residues in the CDR3. Germline V gives CDR1 SGHKS, CDR2 YYEKEE (reference sequence). CDR3 amino acids: CASSRVGGNEQFF. The CDR3 DNA follows: TGTGCCAGCAGCCGGGTCGGGGGTAATGAGCAGTTCTTC.

Ten or more counts support this clonotype. The genes are TRBV12-3 or TRBV12-4 and TRBJ2-6, with TRBD2 as a possible D gene (6 bases). Trimming shortened V by 5 bases and J by 2 bases, and 16 bases separated the two germline ends. The CDR3 is 17 amino acids. The CDR3 region is CASSPLGEDTGANVLTF. For the CDR3, the DNA is TGTGCCAGCAGTCCCCTCGGGGAGGATACTGGGGCCAACGTCCTGACTTTC.

This clonotype was counted between two and nine times. The chain couples TRBV12-3 or TRBV12-4 to TRBJ1-2; D not certain. CDR3 length: 14 amino acids. V was pared by 7 bases and J by 6 bases, with 18 bases between. CDR3 bases: TGTGCCAGCACCCCTACCCCGGGGTTCCATGGCTACACCTTC. It is translated as CASTPTPGFHGYTF.

The chain is built from TRBV20-1 and TRBJ2-3, with 10 nucleotides matching TRBD1. The CDR3 spans 15 residues. Germline CDR1 is DFQATT and CDR2 is SNEGSKA (reference sequence). Trimming cost V 1 base and J 4 bases; bases outside gene matches: 5. CDR3 nucleotides: TGCAGTGCTAGAGCGGGACAGGGGAACTCAGATACGCAGTATTTT. Protein sequence: CSARAGQGNSDTQYF.

Details on this clonotype: Mismatch with germline at one junction end may stem from a read error. The chain recombines TRBV4-3 with TRBJ2-3; TRBD1 matches 8 bases. CDR3 length: 17 residues. Per the germline V gene, CDR1 is LGHNA and CDR2 is YSLEER. CDR3 in DNA: TGCGCCAGCAGCCAAACGGGGACAGGAGGCGGCACAGATGCGCAGTATTTT. The encoded protein is CASSQTGTGGGTDAQYF.

This clonotype was observed a handful of times. The chain uses TRBV9 and TRBJ1-2; D gene uncertain. CDR3 size: 13 residues. V shed 0 bases and J shed 3 bases, with 6 bases lying between them. Germline V gene sequence: CDR1 SGDLS, CDR2 YYNGEE. The CDR3 region has the DNA TGTGCCAGCAGCGTAGAGGACCACTATGGCTACACCTTC. Translating it yields CASSVEDHYGYTF. The entire variable domain, with the rest obtained from reference TRBV9 and TRBJ1-2, is as follows: DSGVTQTPKHLITATGQRVTLRCSPRSGDLSVYWYQQSLDQGLQFLIQYYNGEERAKGNILERFSAQQFPDLHSELNLSSLELGDSALYFCASSVEDHYGYTFGSGTRLTVV.

The chain combines TRBV6-1 with TRBJ1-2; D is possibly TRBD1 (6 bases). V dropped 6 bases and J dropped 3 bases, with 14 bases sitting between them. The length of the CDR3 is 14 residues. In germline, CDR1 is MNHNS, CDR2 SASEGT. The CDR3 sequence is CASSSGQSYYGYTF. The CDR3 DNA reads TGTGCCAGCAGCTCCGGACAGTCTTACTATGGCTACACCTTC.

This clonotype was counted between two and nine times. This chain uses TRBV24-1 with TRBJ2-5; 10 bases fit TRBD1. Germline lookup yields CDR1 KGHDR and CDR2 SFDVKD. The trim removed 2 bases at V and 5 bases at J, leaving 7 bases unmatched. The CDR3 totals 16 residues. This chain's CDR3 is CATSDSGTGVGETQYF. In DNA, the CDR3 is TGTGCCACCAGTGATTCCGGGACAGGGGTCGGGGAGACCCAGTACTTC.

The V and J genes are TRBV20-1 and TRBJ2-7; 10 positions agree with TRBD1. This CDR3 has 13 amino acids. Germline V lookup: CDR1 DFQATT, CDR2 SNEGSKA (reference sequence). V trimming: 5 bases; J trimming: 3 bases; junction bases outside the gene matches: 4. The CDR3 sequence is CSAPGTGVYEQYF. CDR3 nucleotides: TGCAGTGCTCCGGGGACAGGGGTCTACGAGCAGTACTTC.

CDR3 sequence reads: CSARNMPSGGIEQETQYF. The CDR3 bases are TGCAGTGCTAGAAACATGCCTAGCGGGGGGATTGAGCAAGAGACCCAGTACTTC. This chain connects TRBV20-1 to TRBJ2-5; 11 nucleotides match TRBD2. The ends lost 2 bases at V and 2 bases at J; junction bases unmatched: 13. There are 18 residues in the CDR3. Per germline, CDR1 DFQATT and CDR2 SNEGSKA (reference sequence).

The chain combines TRBV5-6 with TRBJ2-3, with no clear D. This CDR3 comprises 14 residues. The germline V and J ends were trimmed by 2 bases and 4 bases, with 11 bases remaining between them. CDR1 is SGHDT and CDR2 is YYEEEE in the germline V gene. The CDR3 DNA is TGTGCCAGCAGCTTCCTGTCCTCCGCAGATACGCAGTATTTT. Translation gives CASSFLSSADTQYF.

This clonotype was picked up one time. This chain connects TRBV12-3 or TRBV12-4 to TRBJ1-1; 8 bases align to TRBD1. Trimming cost V 6 bases and J 9 bases; bases outside gene matches: 9. This CDR3 has 13 amino acids. The CDR3 reads CASSLTGGGKAFF. The CDR3 bases are TGTGCCAGCAGCCTTACAGGGGGGGGGAAAGCTTTCTTT.

The J gene is TRBJ1-4, the V gene TRBV27; no definite D call. The V end was cut by 4 bases, the J end by 0 bases, with 3 bases between. The CDR3 length is 13 residues. CDR1 MNHEY and CDR2 SMNVEV come from the germline V gene (reference sequence). In DNA form, the CDR3 reads TGTGCCAGCAGTTATGCAACTAATGAAAAACTGTTTTTT. It specifies CASSYATNEKLFF.

The chain joins TRBV7-9 to TRBJ2-2; tentatively, D is TRBD2 (5 bases). Trimming cost V 3 bases and J 3 bases, with 8 bases left between them. The CDR3 length is 14 residues. From germline, CDR1 is SEHNR and CDR2 FQNEAQ (reference sequence). CDR3 amino acids: CASSLMEDTGELFF. DNA for the CDR3: TGTGCCAGCAGCTTGATGGAGGACACCGGGGAGCTGTTTTTT.

The V gene is TRBV7-9, the J gene TRBJ2-5; the match to TRBD2 covers 11 bases. This CDR3 has 16 residues. The germline CDR1 and CDR2 sequences are SEHNR and FQNEAQ (reference sequence). The V gene end was trimmed by 5 bases and the J gene end by 1 base; junction bases not matched to a gene: 6. The CDR3 bases are TGTGCCAGCAGCCCAGAGACTAGCGGGGCCCAAGAGACCCAGTACTTC. Protein sequence: CASSPETSGAQETQYF. The variable domain in full, with the rest retrieved from reference TRBV7-9 and TRBJ2-5, is DTGVSQNPRHKITKRGQNVTFRCDPISEHNRLYWYRQTLGQGPEFLTYFQNEAQLEKSRLLSDRFSAERPKGSFSTLEIQRTEQGDSAMYLCASSPETSGAQETQYFGPGTRLLVL.

This clonotype has more than one count but fewer than ten. The chain is built from TRBV15 and TRBJ2-7, with D perhaps TRBD1 or TRBD2 (5 bases each). The V end lost 7 bases, the J end lost 4 bases, and 17 bases lay between the germline ends. From germline, CDR1 is LNHNV and CDR2 YYDKDF (reference sequence). CDR3 length: 14 amino acids. The CDR3 region is CATIGDGRRYEQYF. The CDR3 nucleotides are TGTGCCACCATAGGGGACGGTAGAAGGTACGAGCAGTACTTC.

CDR3 nucleotides: TGTGCCAGCAGCTTTCAGAAATCTGAAGCTTTCTTT. This gives the protein CASSFQKSEAFF. The gene calls are TRBV7-2 and TRBJ1-1; no clear D gene. Per germline, CDR1 SGHTA and CDR2 FQGNSA. The V gene lost 3 bases and the J gene lost 6 bases, with 8 bases spanning the gap. The CDR3 is 12 amino acids.

This clonotype came up once. The J gene is TRBJ1-5, the V gene TRBV3-1; no definite D call. This CDR3 comprises 15 residues. Looked up from germline, CDR1 is LGHDT and CDR2 is YNNKEL (reference sequence). V gave up 4 bases and J gave up 1 base, with 11 bases separating them. CDR3 nucleotide sequence: TGTGCCAGCAGCCTGAAGCCGGGGAGCAATCAGCCCCAGCATTTT. This codes for CASSLKPGSNQPQHF.

The rearrangement joins TRBV30 to TRBJ2-7, with D uncertain. V gave up 1 base and J gave up 3 bases, with 10 bases separating them. CDR1 and CDR2 from the germline V gene are GTSNPN and SVGIG (reference sequence). This CDR3 contains 13 residues. CDR3 in amino acids: CAWSDRRLYEQYF. CDR3 nucleotides: TGTGCCTGGAGTGATCGTCGGCTCTACGAGCAGTACTTC. Complete variable domain (other parts from reference TRBV30 and TRBJ2-7): SQTIHQWPATLVQPVGSPLSLECTVEGTSNPNLYWYRQAAGRGLQLLFYSVGIGQISSEVPQNLSASRPQDRQFILSSKKLLLSDSGFYLCAWSDRRLYEQYFGPGTRLTVT.

This clonotype was seen more than once but under ten times. The chain combines TRBV6-5 with TRBJ1-6; no firm D call. V was trimmed by 7 bases and J by 1 base, leaving 5 bases between them. The CDR3 loop spans 13 amino acids. Germline V gene data show CDR1 as MNHEY and CDR2 as SVGAGI. CDR3 coding DNA: TGTGCCAGCAAGTCTTCCTATAATTCACCCCTCCACTTT. It translates to CASKSSYNSPLHF.

V usage is TRBV7-2 and J usage is TRBJ1-2; D unclear. In germline, CDR1 is SGHTA, CDR2 FQGNSA. V lost 3 bases and J 4 bases, leaving 9 bases between the germline ends. This CDR3 comprises 13 residues. CDR3 protein: CASSLGEVYGYTF. The DNA for the CDR3 is TGTGCCAGCAGCTTGGGAGAGGTCTATGGCTACACCTTC.

The sample holds a few counts of this clonotype. The chain joins TRBV6-5 to TRBJ2-7; 10 positions agree with TRBD1. The CDR3 spans 15 residues. The germline CDR1 and CDR2 sequences are MNHEY and SVGAGI. V lost 5 bases to trimming and J lost 1 base; unmatched junction nucleotides: 5. In nucleotides, the CDR3 is TGTGCCAGCAGTCAGGGACAGGGGATTTCCTACGAGCAGTACTTC. As protein: CASSQGQGISYEQYF.

V and J are TRBV5-5 and TRBJ2-1; 10 bases align to TRBD1. CDR1 and CDR2 from the germline V gene are SGHKS and YYEKEE (reference sequence). The V and J ends lost 1 base and 4 bases, in that order; junction bases with no gene match: 11. The CDR3 runs to 18 residues. CDR3 sequence (DNA): TGTGCCAGCAGCTTGTGGCGGAGGGGACAGGGGATGTACAATGAGCAGTTCTTC. Encoded protein: CASSLWRRGQGMYNEQFF.

This rearrangement joins TRBV21-1 to TRBJ2-5; the D call TRBD1 from the table was never checked on the DNA. TRBV21-1 is flagged as a pseudogene. The CDR3 has 14 residues. The CDR3 spells CASSKGTGEETQYF. DNA for the CDR3: TGTGCCAGCAGCAAAGGAACGGGGGAGGAGACCCAGTACTTC.

The rearrangement links TRBV12-3 or TRBV12-4 to TRBJ1-2; D might be TRBD1 (5 bases). V was clipped by 7 bases and J by 2 bases, with 17 bases between them. This CDR3 spans 15 amino acids. CDR3: CASTSEGSANYGYTF. CDR3 nucleotide sequence: TGTGCCAGCACCTCAGAGGGGTCAGCAAACTATGGCTACACCTTC.

Here the CDR3 reads CASSYRGRVTEAFF. The DNA of the CDR3 is TGTGCCAGCAGTTACAGGGGGCGGGTCACTGAAGCTTTCTTT. The V call is TRBV27, the J call TRBJ1-1, with 9 bases identical to TRBD1. V lost 4 bases, J lost 4 bases, and 4 bases stayed unmatched. The CDR3 has 14 amino acids. The germline V gene encodes CDR1 MNHEY and CDR2 SMNVEV (reference sequence).